This entry describes one T cell receptor (beta chain). From unsorted bulk tissue weighing roughly 19-34 mg, DNA and RNA were co-extracted. This CDR3 spans 15 amino acids. Germline V gene data show CDR1 as MNHNY and CDR2 as SVGAGI (reference sequence). The V gene lost 5 bases and the J gene lost 5 bases, with 18 bases spanning the gap. The data were taken from a study of tumor-infiltrating lymphocytes in primary liver carcinoma. Study context: Measuring roughly 4.2 to 11 cm across, the tumors were staged as T1-T3 N0M0.

cDNA specific to TCR beta was made from 450 to 500 ng of total RNA, with a constant-region primer employed for priming. Three nested multiplex PCR rounds, a slightly modified ARM-PCR method, built the TCR beta libraries. The study ran its first two PCR rounds for approximately 11 cycles each, using TRBV1-TRBV30 forward primers and a C-beta reverse primer. TCRdb redid the calling of the multiplex PCR reads with MiXCR, one entry per CDR3 protein. Of fewer than 250,000 distinct CDR3 sequences in the sample, 70% to 90% were seen once. Source material: tumor tissue from primary liver carcinoma. The receptor was derived from a middle-aged man with primary liver carcinoma and hepatitis B virus infection. The V and J genes are TRBV6-6 and TRBJ1-1; no firm D call. The CDR3 DNA reads TGTGCCAGCAGTATTCCGTCGGCGCAGGAAACTGAAGCTTTCTTT. It is translated as CASSIPSAQETEAFF.